One sample yielded the 20 T cell receptor beta chains listed below, sequenced in a study of CD8+ T cells in alopecia areata. As for treatment: oral pan-JAK inhibitor, 5-10 mg twice daily. After isolation, RNA underwent reverse transcription to generate cDNA as the sequencing template. Sequencing used immunoSEQ multiplex PCR; TCRdb keeps in-frame clones, though not all of them. The table records about 210,000 clones, 30% to 40% of them present only once. Sample: CD4+ T cells sorted from blood, taken at approximately week 30, from a patient treated with tofacitinib. The receptors shown here come from a human donor with alopecia areata.

The V gene is TRBV5-1, the J gene TRBJ1-2; weak D call: TRBD1 (6 bases). CDR1 SGHRS and CDR2 YFSETQ come from the germline V gene. This CDR3 is built from 15 residues. Trimming cost V 0 bases and J 2 bases, with 11 bases left between them. The CDR3 reads CASSLGRGHNYGYTF. The CDR3 bases are TGCGCCAGCAGCTTGGGACGGGGACACAACTATGGCTACACCTTC.

The rearrangement joins TRBV7-2 to TRBJ2-3, with 7 bases fitting TRBD1. Trimming removed 2 bases from V and 1 base from J; junction bases left unmatched: 9. The CDR3 length is 17 residues. Germline V CDR1 and CDR2: SGHTA, FQGNSA. The CDR3 DNA reads TGTGCCAGCAGCTTACTACCAGGGACAGCGCGCACAGATACGCAGTATTTT. Its protein product is CASSLLPGTARTDTQYF. The entire variable domain, with the rest obtained from reference TRBV7-2 and TRBJ2-3, is as follows: GAGVSQSPSNKVTEKGKDVELRCDPISGHTALYWYRQSLGQGLEFLIYFQGNSAPDKSGLPSDRFSAERTGGSVSTLTIQRTQQEDSAVYLCASSLLPGTARTDTQYFGPGTRLTVL.

Only one count was recorded for this clone. V usage is TRBV7-9 and J usage is TRBJ1-2, with 10 bases identical to TRBD1. CDR3 length: 15 residues. Germline CDR1 SEHNR, CDR2 FQNEAQ (reference sequence). V was pared by 5 bases and J by 4 bases, with 7 bases of the junction left unmatched. The CDR3 reads CASSQGQGRVYGYTF. The CDR3 nucleotides read TGTGCCAGCAGCCAGGGACAGGGGCGGGTCTATGGCTACACCTTC.

This clone was picked up a small number of times. The chain joins TRBV28 to TRBJ2-1; 10 bases agree with TRBD2. CDR3 length: 17 residues. Germline V gene sequence: CDR1 MDHEN, CDR2 SYDVKM. The trim removed 4 bases at V and 5 bases at J, leaving 11 bases unmatched. CDR3 nucleotides: TGTGCCAGCAGTTCCCCCCGGGGTAGCGGGAGGAACAATGAGCAGTTCTTC. Protein product: CASSSPRGSGRNNEQFF.

This chain connects TRBV6-1 to TRBJ1-2, with 10 bases matching TRBD1. CDR3 length: 15 amino acids. The ends lost 4 bases at V and 5 bases at J; junction bases unmatched: 7. CDR1 and CDR2 (germline): MNHNS, SASEGT. The CDR3 nucleotides read TGTGCCAGCAGTGTGTACAGGACAGGGGGTTATGGCTACACCTTC. Amino acids: CASSVYRTGGYGYTF.

This clone showed up just a few times. V usage is TRBV29-1 and J usage is TRBJ1-1; D is undetermined. The germline V and J ends were trimmed by 2 bases and 0 bases, with 4 bases remaining between them. Germline CDR1 and CDR2: SQVTM and ANQGSEA. CDR3 length: 12 residues. The CDR3 DNA reads as TGCAGCGTTGAACTGGTGAACACTGAAGCTTTCTTT. Translation: CSVELVNTEAFF.

The J gene is TRBJ2-7, the V gene TRBV2; 9 bases are shared with TRBD1. CDR3 length: 13 residues. Germline CDR1 and CDR2: SNHLY and FYNNEI. Trimming at V came to 4 bases and at J to 4 bases, leaving 2 bases not matched to a gene. In nucleotides, the CDR3 is TGTGCCAGCAGTGGGGACAGGGTGTACGAGCAGTACTTC. Translating gives CASSGDRVYEQYF.

V usage is TRBV11-2 and J usage is TRBJ2-7, with D perhaps given as TRBD1 or TRBD2 (5 bases each). Per the germline V gene, CDR1 is SGHAT and CDR2 is FQNNGV. The CDR3 spans 13 residues. V lost 8 bases, J lost 3 bases, and 14 bases lay in between. CDR3 nucleotides: TGTGCCAGCGGCTCGGGACGGAGCTACGAGCAGTACTTC. Its translation is CASGSGRSYEQYF.

This clone was seen more than once but under ten times. The rearrangement joins TRBV4-2 to TRBJ2-3, with TRBD2 identical over 9 bases. Germline CDR1 reads LGHNA; CDR2 reads YNFKEQ. This CDR3 has 16 amino acids. J was trimmed by 0 bases and V by 4 bases; bases with no gene match: 5. The CDR3 sequence is CASSPTSGISTDTQYF. For the CDR3, the DNA is TGTGCCAGCAGCCCGACTAGCGGTATTAGCACAGATACGCAGTATTTT.

This clone was seen a few times. The CDR3 region has the DNA TGTGCCTGGAGTAGAGGGACTAGCGGAAGGGATGAGCAGTTCTTC. It translates to CAWSRGTSGRDEQFF. This chain uses TRBV30 with TRBJ2-1; TRBD2 matches 11 bases. The V and J ends lost 2 bases and 8 bases, in that order; junction bases with no gene match: 8. Germline V gene lookup returns CDR1 GTSNPN and CDR2 SVGIG (reference sequence). CDR3 size: 15 residues.

This chain uses TRBV7-8 with TRBJ2-5; a weak D match, TRBD2 (5 bases). Trimming took 8 bases from V and 0 from J, leaving 16 bases between them. Germline V lookup: CDR1 SGHVS, CDR2 FQNEAQ. The CDR3 is 15 residues long. The DNA of the CDR3 is TGTGCCAGCTTCGACTGGGCGGGCGACCAAGAGACCCAGTACTTC. Its translation: CASFDWAGDQETQYF. Full variable domain (remainder filled in from reference TRBV7-8 and TRBJ2-5): GAGVSQSPRYKVAKRGQDVALRCDPISGHVSLFWYQQALGQGPEFLTYFQNEAQLDKSGLPSDRFFAERPEGSVSTLKIQRTQQEDSAVYLCASFDWAGDQETQYFGPGTRLLVL.

This clone was detected a few times. The V and J genes are TRBV7-3 and TRBJ2-1, with 12 bases fitting TRBD2. Germline loops: CDR1 SGHTA, CDR2 FQGTGA. This CDR3 is built from 14 residues. V lost 5 bases to trimming and J lost 6 bases; unmatched junction nucleotides: 2. The CDR3 nucleotides read TGTGCCAGCAGCCTAGCGGGAGGGCTCAATGAGCAGTTCTTC. The encoded protein is CASSLAGGLNEQFF.

This chain joins TRBV30 and TRBJ2-3; TRBD2 matches at 10 bases. This CDR3 is built from 15 residues. Trimming removed 1 base from V and 1 base from J; junction bases left unmatched: 2. Looked up from germline, CDR1 is GTSNPN and CDR2 is SVGIG (reference sequence). CDR3 sequence: CAWSGGLAGTDTQYF. The CDR3 nucleotides read TGTGCCTGGAGTGGAGGACTAGCGGGCACAGATACGCAGTATTTT. The full variable domain, with the rest looked up from reference TRBV30 and TRBJ2-3, is SQTIHQWPATLVQPVGSPLSLECTVEGTSNPNLYWYRQAAGRGLQLLFYSVGIGQISSEVPQNLSASRPQDRQFILSSKKLLLSDSGFYLCAWSGGLAGTDTQYFGPGTRLTVL.

This chain uses TRBV6-1 with TRBJ2-7; D unresolved. The length of the CDR3 is 12 residues. Germline lookup yields CDR1 MNHNS and CDR2 SASEGT. The CDR3 DNA follows: TGTGCACATGGTGGGGTTGTCTACGAGCAGTACTTC. This sequence encodes CAHGGVVYEQYF.

The gene calls are TRBV6-1 and TRBJ1-1; 7 bases match TRBD1. Per germline, CDR1 MNHNS and CDR2 SASEGT. Unmatched junction bases numbered 12, after V lost 8 bases and J lost 9 bases. The CDR3 runs 13 residues. The CDR3 DNA follows: TGTGCCAGCGGACGAATCCGGGACAGCCAAGCTTTCTTT. Amino acid sequence: CASGRIRDSQAFF.

This chain connects TRBV5-6 to TRBJ1-1; tentatively, D is TRBD1 (5 bases). Germline V CDR1 and CDR2: SGHDT, YYEEEE. This CDR3 contains 15 residues. V was clipped by 3 bases and J by 1 base, with 13 bases between them. The CDR3 coding sequence is TGTGCCAGCAGCTCGCCGGGACCGAGGAACACTGAAGCTTTCTTT. Translation: CASSSPGPRNTEAFF.

This chain links TRBV27 with TRBJ2-5, with 8 positions matching TRBD1. The CDR3 is 15 residues long. The germline V gene has CDR1 MNHEY and CDR2 SMNVEV (reference sequence). With 3 bases clipped from V and 5 bases from J, the junction kept 8 bases outside the gene matches. The CDR3 coding sequence is TGTGCCAGCAGTTTTGGCCAGGGGGCCGGGGAGACCCAGTACTTC. This translates into CASSFGQGAGETQYF.

The gene calls are TRBV5-1 and TRBJ2-1; 10 bases are shared with TRBD2. Trimming cost V 0 bases and J 0 bases; bases outside gene matches: 6. This CDR3 has 18 amino acids. Germline loops: CDR1 SGHRS, CDR2 YFSETQ. The CDR3, as DNA: TGCGCCAGCAGCTTGGCAGGGACTAGCGCGAGCTCCTACAATGAGCAGTTCTTC. Protein sequence: CASSLAGTSASSYNEQFF. The full variable domain, completed using reference TRBV5-1 and TRBJ2-1, is KAGVTQTPRYLIKTRGQQVTLSCSPISGHRSVSWYQQTPGQGLQFLFEYFSETQRNKGNFPGRFSGRQFSNSRSEMNVSTLELGDSALYLCASSLAGTSASSYNEQFFGPGTRLTVL.

This sequence joins TRBV27 and TRBJ1-6, with D maybe TRBD1 (5 bases). V was pared by 8 bases and J by 4 bases, with 24 bases between. CDR1 MNHEY and CDR2 SMNVEV come from the germline V gene (reference sequence). CDR3 length: 18 residues. The CDR3 DNA reads as TGTGCCAGCCCGAACCCCTGGGGCATCGATTTTTATAATTCACCCCTCCACTTT. It yields the protein CASPNPWGIDFYNSPLHF.

The V call is TRBV5-4, the J call TRBJ1-1, with 8 positions matching TRBD1. Germline V lookup: CDR1 SGHNT, CDR2 YYREEE (reference sequence). V lost 2 bases, J lost 4 bases, and 7 bases stayed unmatched. There are 15 residues in the CDR3. The CDR3 DNA is TGTGCCAGCAGCTTAATGACAGGGGTTGGCACTGAAGCTTTCTTT. Translating it yields CASSLMTGVGTEAFF.